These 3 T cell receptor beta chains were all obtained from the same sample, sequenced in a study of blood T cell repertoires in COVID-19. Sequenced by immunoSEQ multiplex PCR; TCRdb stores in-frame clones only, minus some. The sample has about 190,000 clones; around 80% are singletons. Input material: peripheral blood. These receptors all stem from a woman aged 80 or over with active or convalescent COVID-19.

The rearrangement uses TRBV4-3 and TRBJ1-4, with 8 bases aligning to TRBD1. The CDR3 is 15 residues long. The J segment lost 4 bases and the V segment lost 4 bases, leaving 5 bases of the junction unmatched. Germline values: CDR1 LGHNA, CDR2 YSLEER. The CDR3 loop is CASSPQQGGNEKLFF. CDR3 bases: TGCGCCAGCAGCCCTCAACAGGGGGGTAATGAAAAACTGTTTTTT.

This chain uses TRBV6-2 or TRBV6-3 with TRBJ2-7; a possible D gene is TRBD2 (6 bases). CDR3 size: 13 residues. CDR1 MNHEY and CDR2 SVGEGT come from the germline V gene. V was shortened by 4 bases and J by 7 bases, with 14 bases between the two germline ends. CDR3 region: CASSWGDPWEQYF. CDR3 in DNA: TGTGCCAGCAGTTGGGGGGACCCCTGGGAGCAGTACTTC.

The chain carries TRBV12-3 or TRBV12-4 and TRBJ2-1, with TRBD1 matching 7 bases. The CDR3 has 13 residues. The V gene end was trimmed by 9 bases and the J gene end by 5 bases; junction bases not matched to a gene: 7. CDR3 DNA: TGTGCCAGAGGGGGCTGTTACGACAATGAGCAGTTCTTC. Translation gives CARGGCYDNEQFF.